A single sample gave rise to the 11 T cell receptor beta chains below, sequenced in a study of blood T cell repertoires in COVID-19. The table came from immunoSEQ multiplex PCR; TCRdb's copy has only in-frame clones and leaves some out. Seen here are about 50,000 clones, 65% to 90% observed once, and the top ten hold around 15%. The sequenced sample was peripheral blood. The receptors were sampled from a man between 65 and 85 years old with acute or convalescent COVID-19.

V is TRBV6-5 and J is TRBJ1-3; no reliable D call. Deletions cut 2 bases from V and 0 bases from J, with 11 bases between. Looked up from germline, CDR1 is MNHEY and CDR2 is SVGAGI. There are 16 residues in the CDR3. CDR3 DNA: TGTGCCAGCAGTTACGCGTCCCCATTCTCTGGAAACACCATATATTTT. This codes for CASSYASPFSGNTIYF.

The rearrangement links TRBV5-1 to TRBJ2-1; TRBD2 matches 10 bases. The V segment lost 4 bases and the J segment 9 bases; nucleotides outside the gene matches: 10. Germline CDR1 and CDR2: SGHRS and YFSETQ. The CDR3 has 15 amino acids. CDR3 in amino acids: CASSPGLAAEGEQFF. The CDR3 DNA reads TGCGCCAGCAGCCCCGGACTAGCGGCGGAGGGTGAGCAGTTCTTC. Full variable domain (outside the CDR3, taken from reference TRBV5-1 and TRBJ2-1): KAGVTQTPRYLIKTRGQQVTLSCSPISGHRSVSWYQQTPGQGLQFLFEYFSETQRNKGNFPGRFSGRQFSNSRSEMNVSTLELGDSALYLCASSPGLAAEGEQFFGPGTRLTVL.

This clone was found a few times. This sequence joins TRBV6-5 and TRBJ2-7; tentatively, D is TRBD2 (5 bases). Germline CDR1 reads MNHEY; CDR2 reads SVGAGI. Trimming left V 6 bases short and J 4 bases short, with 16 bases between. The CDR3 is 14 amino acids. CDR3: CASSRRDSVYEQYF. DNA of the CDR3: TGTGCCAGCAGCCGTCGGGATTCGGTATACGAGCAGTACTTC.

This rearrangement joins TRBV7-3 to TRBJ1-1; 7 bases are a match to TRBD1. CDR1 is SGHTA, CDR2 FQGTGA, per germline. The trim removed 5 bases at V and 5 bases at J, leaving 5 bases unmatched. The CDR3 contains 13 residues. Here the CDR3 DNA reads TGTGCCAGCAGCCCTGACAGGGATACTGAAGCTTTCTTT. As protein: CASSPDRDTEAFF.

CDR3: CASSPQFGGSGIQYF. The CDR3 DNA reads TGCGCCAGCAGCCCCCAATTCGGGGGGTCGGGCATTCAGTACTTC. The J gene is TRBJ2-4, the V gene TRBV4-3, with TRBD2 identical over 7 bases. The CDR3 is 15 residues long. V shed 4 bases, J shed 9 bases, and the junction held 12 bases outside the gene matches. CDR1 is LGHNA, CDR2 YSLEER, per germline.

The chain carries TRBV14 and TRBJ2-3; the D gene is possibly TRBD2 (5 bases). The CDR3 loop spans 14 amino acids. The V and J ends lost 4 bases and 2 bases respectively, with 10 bases between them. CDR1 SGHDN and CDR2 FVKESK come from the germline V gene. The CDR3 nucleotides are TGTGCCAGCAGCCCGAGGGAAGTCACAGATACGCAGTATTTT. It is translated as CASSPREVTDTQYF.

The chain uses TRBV29-1 and TRBJ2-5, with TRBD1 identical over 9 bases. The V segment lost 6 bases and the J segment 1 base; nucleotides outside the gene matches: 6. From germline, CDR1 is SQVTM and CDR2 ANQGSEA. This CDR3 contains 14 residues. CDR3 nucleotides: TGCAGCGTAGCGGGACAGGGACTCCAAGAGACCCAGTACTTC. This gives the protein CSVAGQGLQETQYF.

The chain employs TRBV10-3 and TRBJ1-5; D is uncertain. The CDR3 is made up of 14 amino acids. V was clipped by 7 bases and J by 4 bases, with 14 bases between them. Germline-derived CDR1 and CDR2 are ENHRY and SYGVKD. This chain's CDR3 is CAINPGGVNQPQHF. Here the CDR3 DNA reads TGTGCCATCAATCCGGGTGGAGTAAATCAGCCCCAGCATTTT.

The gene calls are TRBV27 and TRBJ2-7; no definite D call. Trimming pared 4 bases from V and 4 bases from J, leaving 5 bases between. CDR1 and CDR2 from the germline V gene are MNHEY and SMNVEV (reference sequence). The CDR3 runs to 11 residues. The CDR3 DNA reads as TGTGCCAGCAGTTCCGGTTACGAGCAGTACTTC. This codes for CASSSGYEQYF.

The CDR3 reads CASSLLRVKAGGAHEQYF. The CDR3, as DNA: TGTGCCAGCAGCTTACTACGGGTCAAGGCGGGAGGCGCCCACGAGCAGTACTTC. The chain carries TRBV7-2 and TRBJ2-7; 8 bases fit TRBD2. With V trimmed by 2 bases and J by 5 bases, 17 bases remained unmatched. CDR3 length: 18 amino acids. CDR1 and CDR2 (germline): SGHTA, FQGNSA.

This chain joins TRBV5-1 and TRBJ1-2, with 7 bases fitting TRBD1. This CDR3 has 17 amino acids. In germline, CDR1 is SGHRS, CDR2 YFSETQ. V lost 3 bases to trimming and J lost 3 bases; unmatched junction nucleotides: 14. The CDR3: CASSSPPGQPFDYGYTF. CDR3 nucleotides: TGCGCCAGCAGCTCACCTCCGGGACAGCCTTTTGACTATGGCTACACCTTC.